Below, one T cell receptor beta chain is given with its context. This sample is part of a study of blood T cell repertoires in COVID-19. About the research overall: The cDNA or gDNA used as material had been derived from T cells, B-cell-depleted T cells, or PBMCs.

Original handling: Amplification of reference gene primers provided the estimated nucleated cell counts. Using immunoSEQ multiplex PCR, the repertoire was profiled, and TCRdb retains in-frame clones only, with some absent. That table furnishes V, J and clone size, whereas the DNA furnished D and trimming. This table has 250,000 or so clones, 70% to 90% appearing once. V lost 5 bases, J lost 3 bases, and 6 bases stayed unmatched. Germline loops: CDR1 SEHNR, CDR2 FQNEAQ (reference sequence). The CDR3 has 14 amino acids. The sequence was collected from a woman aged 25 to 45 with active or convalescent COVID-19. Sample: peripheral blood. The chain carries TRBV7-9 and TRBJ1-2; TRBD1 agrees at 7 bases. CDR3 amino acids: CASSPGTADYGYTF. CDR3 nucleotide sequence: TGTGCCAGCAGCCCCGGGACAGCCGACTATGGCTACACCTTC.